Below are 30 T cell receptor beta chains sequenced from a single sample in a study of blood T cell repertoires in COVID-19. Libraries were prepared by immunoSEQ multiplex PCR; TCRdb keeps only in-frame clonotypes and omits some of them. The table has around 99,000 clones, around 84% seen once; the top ten hold roughly 7.7%. Sequencing was done on a sample of peripheral blood. The receptors were sampled from an elderly woman with active or convalescent COVID-19.

The rearrangement joins TRBV6-5 to TRBJ1-5; D perhaps matches TRBD1 (6 bases). Germline CDR1 MNHEY, CDR2 SVGAGI. The CDR3 spans 15 residues. Trimming cost V 5 bases and J 0 bases, with 11 bases left between them. The CDR3 DNA reads as TGTGCCAGCAGTCCGGGACATGATAGCAATCAGCCCCAGCATTTT. Protein product: CASSPGHDSNQPQHF.

CDR3 nucleotides: TGTGCCAGCAGTTATCTTCGGGTCGGGGAGGGGGAGCTGTTTTTT. This sequence encodes CASSYLRVGEGELFF. The chain uses TRBV6-5 and TRBJ2-2; TRBD2 is a possible D gene (5 bases). CDR1 and CDR2 (germline): MNHEY, SVGAGI. The CDR3 runs 15 residues. V was trimmed by 3 bases and J by 8 bases, leaving 16 bases between them.

This chain links TRBV7-9 with TRBJ1-5, with D maybe TRBD1 (5 bases). The germline V and J ends were trimmed by 7 bases and 5 bases, with 9 bases remaining between them. This CDR3 is 12 amino acids long. Germline values: CDR1 SEHNR, CDR2 FQNEAQ (reference sequence). The CDR3 DNA is TGTGCCAGCACCCGGGGGGATCAGCCCCAGCATTTT. Its translation is CASTRGDQPQHF.

This clone came up once. V gene TRBV19 combines with J gene TRBJ2-1; 13 nucleotides line up with TRBD2. CDR3 length: 18 residues. The J segment lost 9 bases and the V segment lost 2 bases, leaving 13 bases of the junction unmatched. Germline loops: CDR1 LNHDA, CDR2 SQIVND (reference sequence). The CDR3 region is CASSIPRGLAGVGGEQFF. The CDR3 DNA follows: TGTGCCAGTAGTATACCCCGAGGACTAGCGGGAGTCGGTGGTGAGCAGTTCTTC.

This clone was observed a single time. The chain employs TRBV28 and TRBJ1-5; D ambiguous. Germline CDR1 is MDHEN and CDR2 is SYDVKM. V shed 6 bases and J shed 7 bases, with 13 bases lying between them. There are 13 residues in the CDR3. CDR3 loop: CASRRGHGQPQHF. In DNA, the CDR3 is TGTGCCAGCAGGAGAGGTCACGGACAGCCCCAGCATTTT.

The V gene is TRBV14, the J gene TRBJ2-7; 12 bases fit TRBD1. Germline loops: CDR1 SGHDN, CDR2 FVKESK. Unmatched junction bases numbered 1, after V lost 1 base and J lost 6 bases. The CDR3 loop spans 14 amino acids. For the CDR3, the DNA is TGTGCCAGCAGCCAAGTGGGACAGGGGGCCGAGCAGTACTTC. It translates to CASSQVGQGAEQYF.

The V and J genes are TRBV25-1 and TRBJ2-7, with D possibly being TRBD1 (6 bases). CDR3 length: 14 amino acids. Germline V gene lookup returns CDR1 MGHDK and CDR2 SYGVNS. Trimming cost V 5 bases and J 0 bases, with 11 bases left between them. This CDR3 is CASSKQGVSYEQYF. Here the CDR3 DNA reads TGTGCCAGCAGTAAACAGGGAGTCTCCTACGAGCAGTACTTC.

The chain joins TRBV6-5 to TRBJ2-3, with 9 bases lining up with TRBD2. V lost 5 bases, J lost 2 bases, and 5 bases stayed unmatched. Germline CDR1 and CDR2: MNHEY and SVGAGI. The CDR3 loop spans 15 amino acids. The CDR3: CASSTGLAYTDTQYF. CDR3 nucleotides: TGTGCCAGCAGTACTGGACTAGCGTACACAGATACGCAGTATTTT.

The count of this clone is one. The chain carries TRBV4-2 and TRBJ2-5; 7 bases map to TRBD2. With 3 bases clipped from V and 2 bases from J, the junction kept 6 bases outside the gene matches. The V gene's germline CDR1 is LGHNA and CDR2 YNFKEQ. The CDR3 runs to 15 residues. The CDR3 coding sequence is TGTGCCAGCAGCCATGGCGGGAGAGTGCAAGAGACCCAGTACTTC. Protein sequence: CASSHGGRVQETQYF.

The V and J genes are TRBV19 and TRBJ2-3; perhaps TRBD1 as D (5 bases). Germline CDR1 LNHDA, CDR2 SQIVND (reference sequence). The CDR3 runs to 20 residues. The V gene lost 1 base and the J gene lost 0 bases, with 23 bases spanning the gap. The DNA of the CDR3 is TGTGCCAGTAGTATAGCGTCCGGTGGCAGGGCTGGTTCGAGCACAGATACGCAGTATTTT. This codes for CASSIASGGRAGSSTDTQYF.

This chain links TRBV14 with TRBJ2-1; D is unresolved. Germline CDR1 is SGHDN and CDR2 is FVKESK. The CDR3 runs to 12 residues. Trimming shortened V by 0 bases and J by 9 bases, and 6 bases separated the two germline ends. This CDR3 reads CASSQEAAEQFF. The CDR3 DNA follows: TGTGCCAGCAGCCAAGAAGCTGCTGAGCAGTTCTTC.

J is TRBJ1-6 and V is TRBV7-9; weak D call: TRBD1 (5 bases). CDR1 and CDR2 from the germline V gene are SEHNR and FQNEAQ (reference sequence). V lost 3 bases, J lost 1 base, and 7 bases lay in between. CDR3 length: 15 amino acids. The CDR3 here is CASSFGGSYNSPLHF. CDR3 bases: TGTGCCAGCAGCTTCGGGGGTTCCTATAATTCACCCCTCCACTTT. The whole variable domain, remainder taken from reference TRBV7-9 and TRBJ1-6, is DTGVSQNPRHKITKRGQNVTFRCDPISEHNRLYWYRQTLGQGPEFLTYFQNEAQLEKSRLLSDRFSAERPKGSFSTLEIQRTEQGDSAMYLCASSFGGSYNSPLHFGNGTRLTVT.

This clone was picked up one time. At one of its ends the junction is not consistent with the germline gene, which may arise from a read error. The CDR3 sequence: CASSLDRAQPQHF. The CDR3 DNA reads as TGTGCCAGCAGTTTAGACAGGGCCCAGCCCCAGCATTTT. The gene calls are TRBV7-9 and TRBJ1-5; 7 bases fit TRBD1. CDR1 is SEHNR, CDR2 FQNEAQ, per germline (reference sequence). The CDR3 covers 13 residues.

The chain uses TRBV4-1 and TRBJ2-4; the D gene is possibly TRBD2 (5 bases). Trimming pared 2 bases from V and 7 bases from J, leaving 15 bases between. Germline CDR1 is MGHRA and CDR2 is YSYEKL. The CDR3 covers 15 residues. The CDR3 nucleotides are TGCGCCAGCAGCCAACCTCGCTCGGGGAGTAACATTCAGTACTTC. Translation gives CASSQPRSGSNIQYF.

This chain connects TRBV7-8 to TRBJ2-2; a possible D gene is TRBD2 (5 bases). Between the trimmed V and J ends, which lost 7 bases and 6 bases, there was a span of 21 bases. The germline V gene encodes CDR1 SGHVS and CDR2 FQNEAQ. CDR3 length: 16 amino acids. Written as DNA, the CDR3 is TGTGCCAGCACCGAACGAGGGCGGAATTTAGCCGGGGAGCTGTTTTTT. Protein product: CASTERGRNLAGELFF.

This clone was seen a handful of times. V gene TRBV5-1 combines with J gene TRBJ1-1, with D tentatively TRBD1 (6 bases). This CDR3 is 13 amino acids long. Between the trimmed V and J ends, which lost 5 bases and 4 bases, there was a span of 12 bases. Germline-derived CDR1 and CDR2 are SGHRS and YFSETQ. The CDR3 loop is CASRVQGPTEAFF. Written as DNA, the CDR3 is TGCGCCAGCAGGGTACAGGGACCCACTGAAGCTTTCTTT.

V is TRBV25-1 and J is TRBJ2-2; D is perhaps TRBD1 (5 bases). V gave up 4 bases and J gave up 3 bases, with 6 bases separating them. From germline, CDR1 is MGHDK and CDR2 SYGVNS. The CDR3 is 13 amino acids. The CDR3 DNA reads as TGTGCCAGCAGTGTCAGGGACACCGGGGAGCTGTTTTTT. The encoded protein is CASSVRDTGELFF.

The chain carries TRBV7-9 and TRBJ2-7; 9 nucleotides match TRBD1. Germline V gene lookup returns CDR1 SEHNR and CDR2 FQNEAQ (reference sequence). Unmatched junction bases numbered 11, after V lost 3 bases and J lost 5 bases. The CDR3 sequence is 16 residues long. This CDR3 is CASSFGVDRGGHEQYF. The CDR3 coding sequence is TGTGCCAGCAGCTTTGGGGTGGACAGGGGAGGCCACGAGCAGTACTTC.

The chain couples TRBV19 to TRBJ2-7, with D perhaps matching TRBD1 (6 bases). Trimming pared 7 bases from V and 0 bases from J, leaving 13 bases between. The CDR3 covers 14 residues. CDR1 and CDR2 from the germline V gene are LNHDA and SQIVND (reference sequence). CDR3 in amino acids: CASKKGDSSYEQYF. Written as DNA, the CDR3 is TGTGCCAGTAAGAAGGGGGATAGCTCCTACGAGCAGTACTTC.

This chain links TRBV6-4 with TRBJ1-5; no reliable D call. There are 14 residues in the CDR3. Per the germline V gene, CDR1 is MRHNA and CDR2 is SNTAGT. V gave up 2 bases and J gave up 7 bases, with 12 bases separating them. For the CDR3, the DNA is TGTGCCAGCAGTGACAGCCCGGAGCAACAGCCCCAGCATTTT. Translated: CASSDSPEQQPQHF.

This clone was seen once. The gene calls are TRBV28 and TRBJ2-1; tentatively, D is TRBD2 (5 bases). V lost 4 bases and J lost 4, with 14 bases in between. Germline V lookup: CDR1 MDHEN, CDR2 SYDVKM. This CDR3 is built from 15 residues. The CDR3 coding sequence is TGTGCCAGCAGTTCTCCCGGGATAGGGTACAATGAGCAGTTCTTC. Amino acids: CASSSPGIGYNEQFF.

The chain carries TRBV30 and TRBJ1-1; D is unclear. The CDR3 is made up of 13 amino acids. Trimming removed 3 bases at V and 3 bases at J, with 11 bases between. The germline CDR1 and CDR2 sequences are GTSNPN and SVGIG (reference sequence). For the CDR3, the DNA is TGTGCCTGGAGCGGAGGACCGGACACTGAAGCTTTCTTT. It is translated as CAWSGGPDTEAFF.

In nucleotides, the CDR3 is TGTGCCAGCAGTACGGGGACTGCCGGGCCGTGGGATACGCAGTATTTT. Translation: CASSTGTAGPWDTQYF. The rearrangement joins TRBV2 to TRBJ2-3, with D tentatively TRBD2 (6 bases). Germline V gene data show CDR1 as SNHLY and CDR2 as FYNNEI. The CDR3 has 16 residues. The V end was cut by 5 bases, the J end by 6 bases, with 21 bases between.

The chain employs TRBV27 and TRBJ1-1, with a weak D call TRBD1 (6 bases). Germline CDR1 and CDR2: MNHEY and SMNVEV (reference sequence). The CDR3 sequence is 14 residues long. V lost 6 bases and J 1 base, leaving 12 bases between the germline ends. As DNA, the CDR3 is TGTGCCAGCAGCCCCACAGGGCGGAACACTGAAGCTTTCTTT. Its protein is CASSPTGRNTEAFF.

Written as DNA, the CDR3 is TGTGCCAGTTTGAGCGGGAGGGCCGTCAACACCGGGGAGCTGTTTTTT. Translated: CASLSGRAVNTGELFF. The V and J genes are TRBV19 and TRBJ2-2; 10 bases fit TRBD2. There are 16 residues in the CDR3. CDR1 and CDR2 (germline): LNHDA, SQIVND (reference sequence). J lost 2 bases, V lost 8 bases, and 8 bases had no gene match.

The V and J genes are TRBV4-1 and TRBJ2-1; tentatively, D is TRBD1 (6 bases). CDR3 length equals 13 residues. Trimming stripped 5 bases from V and 4 bases from J, with 9 bases between. Per germline, CDR1 MGHRA and CDR2 YSYEKL. This CDR3 reads CASSIDRYNEQFF. The CDR3, as DNA: TGCGCCAGCAGCATAGACAGGTACAATGAGCAGTTCTTC.

This chain uses TRBV18 with TRBJ2-5; 8 nucleotides align to TRBD2. The CDR3 has 14 amino acids. The V and J ends lost 4 bases and 0 bases, in that order; junction bases with no gene match: 1. The germline V gene has CDR1 KGHSH and CDR2 LQKENI. Written as DNA, the CDR3 is TGTGCCAGCTCACTAGCGGGGAACCAAGAGACCCAGTACTTC. It codes for CASSLAGNQETQYF.

This clone was recorded only once. The rearrangement uses TRBV7-8 and TRBJ1-5, with a weak D call TRBD1 (5 bases). V shed 6 bases and J shed 0 bases, with 15 bases lying between them. Germline V gene lookup returns CDR1 SGHVS and CDR2 FQNEAQ. The CDR3 is made up of 16 amino acids. CDR3 DNA: TGTGCCAGCAGATTCGGGGGAGGTTATAGCAATCAGCCCCAGCATTTT. Protein: CASRFGGGYSNQPQHF. Together with reference TRBV7-8 and TRBJ1-5, the CDR3 gives the full variable domain: GAGVSQSPRYKVAKRGQDVALRCDPISGHVSLFWYQQALGQGPEFLTYFQNEAQLDKSGLPSDRFFAERPEGSVSTLKIQRTQQEDSAVYLCASRFGGGYSNQPQHFGDGTRLSIL.

The rearrangement uses TRBV27 and TRBJ2-1; weak D call: TRBD2 (6 bases). Looked up from germline, CDR1 is MNHEY and CDR2 is SMNVEV (reference sequence). V dropped 6 bases and J dropped 8 bases, with 14 bases sitting between them. This CDR3 contains 13 residues. DNA of the CDR3: TGTGCCAGCAGAGACCACGGGGGAGATGAGCAGTTCTTC. Protein product: CASRDHGGDEQFF.

In DNA form, the CDR3 reads TGTGCCTCTATCCGGACTAGCCACCTCGAGCAGTACTTC. Translation: CASIRTSHLEQYF. The V call is TRBV6-5, the J call TRBJ2-7; 8 nucleotides match TRBD2. This CDR3 region has 13 residues. The germline CDR1 and CDR2 sequences are MNHEY and SVGAGI. V gave up 11 bases and J gave up 6 bases; unmatched junction bases: 12.